This T cell receptor beta chain was captured by sequencing in a study of shared clonotypes between healthy human individuals. Study-wide results and caveats: Donors were few, which limited the genetic and exposure-history diversity represented.

About this clone itself: Its antigen is not identified.

The repertoire was sequenced with immunoSEQ multiplex PCR; TCRdb's copy has only in-frame clones and lacks some. The sample records approximately 2,000,000 clones, about 90% being singletons. CDR1 is MNHEY, CDR2 SVGAGI, per germline. The CDR3 runs to 15 residues. V trimming: 5 bases; J trimming: 0 bases; junction bases outside the gene matches: 7. The chain uses TRBV6-5 and TRBJ2-7, with 7 bases matching TRBD2. The sample taken for sequencing was naive CD4+ T cells from PBMCs. The sample's subset: CD45RA+ positively selected. The TCR originated in a man aged 18 to 30 in good health. Some clones in this sample may be carry-over from other donors' samples. CDR3 coding DNA: TGTGCCAGCAGTCCCCAGCGGGGCTACTCCTACGAGCAGTACTTC. Its protein product is CASSPQRGYSYEQYF.